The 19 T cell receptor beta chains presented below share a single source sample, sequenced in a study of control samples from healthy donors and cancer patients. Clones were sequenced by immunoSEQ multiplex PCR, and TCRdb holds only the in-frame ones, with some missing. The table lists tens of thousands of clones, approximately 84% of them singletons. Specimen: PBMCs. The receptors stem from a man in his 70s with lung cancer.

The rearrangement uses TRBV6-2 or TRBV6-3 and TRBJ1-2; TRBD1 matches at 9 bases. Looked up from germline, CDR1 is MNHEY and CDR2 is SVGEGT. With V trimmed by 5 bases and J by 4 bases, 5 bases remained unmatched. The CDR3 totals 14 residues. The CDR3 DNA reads TGTGCCAGCAGTCGGGACAGGGACGGCTATGGCTACACCTTC. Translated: CASSRDRDGYGYTF.

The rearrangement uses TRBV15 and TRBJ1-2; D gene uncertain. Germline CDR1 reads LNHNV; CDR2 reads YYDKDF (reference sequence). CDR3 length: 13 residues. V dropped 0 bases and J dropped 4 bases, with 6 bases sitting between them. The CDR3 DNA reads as TGTGCCACCAGCAGAGACGAAGGCTATGGCTACACCTTC. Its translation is CATSRDEGYGYTF.

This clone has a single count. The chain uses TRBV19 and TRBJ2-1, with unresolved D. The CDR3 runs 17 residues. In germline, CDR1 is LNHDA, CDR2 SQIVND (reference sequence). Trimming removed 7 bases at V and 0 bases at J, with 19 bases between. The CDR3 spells CASTQSGYPSSYNEQFF. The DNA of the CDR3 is TGTGCCAGTACGCAATCAGGATACCCGAGCTCCTACAATGAGCAGTTCTTC.

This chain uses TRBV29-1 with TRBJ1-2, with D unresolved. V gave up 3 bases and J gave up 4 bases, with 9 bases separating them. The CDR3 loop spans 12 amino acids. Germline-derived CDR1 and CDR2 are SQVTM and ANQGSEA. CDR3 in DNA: TGCAGCGTTGACAACAGAGCCTATGGCTACACCTTC. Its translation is CSVDNRAYGYTF.

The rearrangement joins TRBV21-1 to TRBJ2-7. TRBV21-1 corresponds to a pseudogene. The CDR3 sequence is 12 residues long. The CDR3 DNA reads TGTGCCAGCAGCAAAAGGCCCTACGAGCAGTACTTC. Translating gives CASSKRPYEQYF.

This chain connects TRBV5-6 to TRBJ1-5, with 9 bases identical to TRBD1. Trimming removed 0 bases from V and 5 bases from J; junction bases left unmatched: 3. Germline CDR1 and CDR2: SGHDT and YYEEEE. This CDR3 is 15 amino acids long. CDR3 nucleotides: TGTGCCAGCAGCTTGGACAGGGGGCCGGATCAGCCCCAGCATTTT. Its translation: CASSLDRGPDQPQHF. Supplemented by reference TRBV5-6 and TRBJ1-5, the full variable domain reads DAGVTQSPTHLIKTRGQQVTLRCSPKSGHDTVSWYQQALGQGPQFIFQYYEEEERQRGNFPDRFSGHQFPNYSSELNVNALLLGDSALYLCASSLDRGPDQPQHFGDGTRLSIL.

The CDR3 sequence: CASRTDRGHSDTQYF. The CDR3, as DNA: TGTGCCAGCAGGACTGACAGGGGGCACTCAGATACGCAGTATTTT. This chain connects TRBV6-5 to TRBJ2-3, with 10 bases that match TRBD1. The CDR3 sequence is 15 residues long. Germline V gene lookup returns CDR1 MNHEY and CDR2 SVGAGI. J gave up 4 bases and V 6 bases, and 7 bases lay outside the gene matches.

CDR3: CASSVAGAPSGNTIYF. CDR3 sequence (DNA): TGTGCCAGCAGCGTAGCAGGGGCTCCCTCTGGAAACACCATATATTTT. The chain links TRBV9 to TRBJ1-3, with a possible D match to TRBD1 (6 bases). The germline gives CDR1 SGDLS, CDR2 YYNGEE. The CDR3 covers 16 residues. V was clipped by 0 bases and J by 0 bases, with 10 bases between them.

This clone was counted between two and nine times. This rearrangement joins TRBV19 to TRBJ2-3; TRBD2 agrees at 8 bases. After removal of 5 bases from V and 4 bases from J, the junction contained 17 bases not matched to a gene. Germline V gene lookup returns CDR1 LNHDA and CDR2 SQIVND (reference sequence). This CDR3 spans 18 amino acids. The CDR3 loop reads CASSAQAFRTSSPDTQYF. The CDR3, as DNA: TGTGCCAGTAGTGCACAGGCATTCCGGACTAGCTCTCCAGATACGCAGTATTTT.

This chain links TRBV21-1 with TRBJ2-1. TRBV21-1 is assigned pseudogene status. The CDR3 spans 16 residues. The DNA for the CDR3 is TGTGCCAGCAGCAAAAGAGGGGGGAGCGCCTACAATGAGCAGTTCTTC. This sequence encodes CASSKRGGSAYNEQFF.

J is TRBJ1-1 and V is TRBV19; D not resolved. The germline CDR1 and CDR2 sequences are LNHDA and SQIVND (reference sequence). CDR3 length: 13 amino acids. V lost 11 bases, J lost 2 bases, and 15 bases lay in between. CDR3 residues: CASTELFNTEAFF. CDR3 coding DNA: TGTGCCTCCACAGAGTTGTTCAACACTGAAGCTTTCTTT.

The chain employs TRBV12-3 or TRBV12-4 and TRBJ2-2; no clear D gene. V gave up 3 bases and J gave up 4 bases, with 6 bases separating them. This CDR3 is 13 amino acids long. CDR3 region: CASSFGSTGELFF. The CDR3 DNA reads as TGTGCCAGCAGTTTCGGCAGCACCGGGGAGCTGTTTTTT.

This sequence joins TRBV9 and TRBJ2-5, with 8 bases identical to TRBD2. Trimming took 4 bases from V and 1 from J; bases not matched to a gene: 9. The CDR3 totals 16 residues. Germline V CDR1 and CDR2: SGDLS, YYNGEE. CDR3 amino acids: CASSPGGSHSQETQYF. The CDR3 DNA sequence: TGTGCCAGCAGCCCGGGGGGGAGCCACTCCCAAGAGACCCAGTACTTC.

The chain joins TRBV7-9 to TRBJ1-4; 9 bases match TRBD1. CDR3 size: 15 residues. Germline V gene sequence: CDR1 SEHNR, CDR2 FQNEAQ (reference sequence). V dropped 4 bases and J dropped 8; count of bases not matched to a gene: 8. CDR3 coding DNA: TGTGCCAGCAGCTCCCAACAGGGGGCAGGAGAAAAACTGTTTTTT. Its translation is CASSSQQGAGEKLFF.

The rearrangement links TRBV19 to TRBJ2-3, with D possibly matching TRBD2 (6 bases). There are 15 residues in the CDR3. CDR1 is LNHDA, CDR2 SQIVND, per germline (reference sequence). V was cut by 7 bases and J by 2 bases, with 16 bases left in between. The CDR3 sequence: CASKRSGVATDTQYF. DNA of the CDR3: TGTGCCAGTAAAAGATCGGGGGTGGCCACAGATACGCAGTATTTT.

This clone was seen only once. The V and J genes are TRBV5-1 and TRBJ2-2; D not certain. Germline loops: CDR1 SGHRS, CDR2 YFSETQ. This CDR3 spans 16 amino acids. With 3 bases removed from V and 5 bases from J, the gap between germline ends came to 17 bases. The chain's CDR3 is CASSSLRQSNTGELFF. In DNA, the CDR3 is TGCGCCAGCAGCTCTCTTCGGCAAAGCAATACCGGGGAGCTGTTTTTT.

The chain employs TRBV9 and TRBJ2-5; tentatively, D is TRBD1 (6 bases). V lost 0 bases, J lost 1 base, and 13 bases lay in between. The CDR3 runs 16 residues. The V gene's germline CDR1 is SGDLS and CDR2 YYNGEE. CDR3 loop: CASSVATRGSQETQYF. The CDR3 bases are TGTGCCAGCAGCGTAGCTACTAGGGGGTCCCAAGAGACCCAGTACTTC.

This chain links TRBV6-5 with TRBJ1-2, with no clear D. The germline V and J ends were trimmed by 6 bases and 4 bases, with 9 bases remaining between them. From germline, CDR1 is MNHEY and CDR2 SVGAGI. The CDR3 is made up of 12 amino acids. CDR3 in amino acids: CASSKEGYGYTF. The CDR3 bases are TGTGCCAGCAGCAAAGAGGGCTATGGCTACACCTTC.

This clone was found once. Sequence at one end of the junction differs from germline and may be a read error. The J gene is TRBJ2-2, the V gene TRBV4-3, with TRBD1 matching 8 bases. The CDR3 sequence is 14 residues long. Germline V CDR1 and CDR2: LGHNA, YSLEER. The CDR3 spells CASGHRGATGELFF. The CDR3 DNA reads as TGCGCCAGCGGCCACAGGGGGGCCACCGGGGAGCTGTTTTTT.